Below are 11 T cell receptor beta chains sequenced from a single sample in a study of T cell repertoires in cytomegalovirus infection. Each CDR3 protein gets one entry after TCRdb re-called the reads with MiXCR. This sample has around 300,000 distinct CDR3 sequences, with around 25% found just once. Sequencing input: PBMCs. The receptors here all came from a human donor in good health (CMV status not recorded). Some clones in this sample may be carry-over from other donors' samples.

V usage is TRBV11-2 and J usage is TRBJ2-3; D may be TRBD2 (6 bases). The CDR3 runs to 16 residues. Germline V gives CDR1 SGHAT, CDR2 FQNNGV. V was trimmed by 3 bases and J by 4 bases, leaving 17 bases between them. CDR3 sequence reads: CASSFRRGWGADTQYF. CDR3 DNA: TGTGCCAGCAGCTTCCGGAGGGGTTGGGGCGCAGATACGCAGTATTTT.

This clonotype was detected ten times or more. V and J are TRBV6-1 and TRBJ2-7; D might be TRBD1 (5 bases). Germline values: CDR1 MNHNS, CDR2 SASEGT. Deletions cut 5 bases from V and 0 bases from J, with 11 bases between. The CDR3 runs to 14 residues. CDR3 in DNA: TGTGCCAGCAGTTATTCCAGGGCCTCCTACGAGCAGTACGTC. Translation: CASSYSRASYEQYV.

The V gene is TRBV5-4, the J gene TRBJ2-5; TRBD2 matches at 8 bases. Germline trimming cut 3 bases from V and 5 bases from J; bases unmatched to any gene: 6. CDR1 SGHNT and CDR2 YYREEE come from the germline V gene (reference sequence). The CDR3 runs 14 residues. The CDR3 nucleotides are TGTGCCAGCAGCTCGGGGGGCGGGGGGGAGACCCAGTACTTC. Translated, it gives CASSSGGGGETQYF.

At least ten counts were recorded for this clonotype. The J gene is TRBJ2-7, the V gene TRBV28, with D maybe TRBD2 (6 bases). The CDR3 runs 15 residues. The germline V and J ends were trimmed by 2 bases and 1 base, with 12 bases remaining between them. The germline gives CDR1 MDHEN, CDR2 SYDVKM. CDR3 sequence: CASSLGTESSYEQYF. In nucleotides, the CDR3 is TGTGCCAGCAGTTTAGGGACTGAAAGTTCCTACGAGCAGTACTTC.

The V call is TRBV12-3 or TRBV12-4, the J call TRBJ2-1, with 9 bases that match TRBD2. The CDR3 runs to 15 residues. V gave up 5 bases and J gave up 7 bases; unmatched junction bases: 9. The CDR3 bases are TGTGCCAGCAGTCCGAAGGGACTAGCTGGGAATGAGCAGTTCTTC. Protein product: CASSPKGLAGNEQFF.

The chain links TRBV28 to TRBJ1-5; maybe TRBD1 (6 bases). CDR1 and CDR2 (germline): MDHEN, SYDVKM. The CDR3 sequence is 18 residues long. V was clipped by 5 bases and J by 0 bases, with 20 bases between them. The CDR3 spells CASSPRRWTVTSNQPQHF. CDR3 DNA: TGTGCCAGCAGTCCCAGGAGGTGGACAGTCACTAGCAATCAGCCCCAGCATTTT.

V and J are TRBV7-8 and TRBJ2-5, with TRBD2 matching over 9 bases. This CDR3 comprises 16 residues. Losses at the gene ends were 1 base for V and 4 bases for J; bases not matched to a gene: 7. Germline V gene data show CDR1 as SGHVS and CDR2 as FQNEAQ. CDR3 DNA: TGTGCCAGCAGCTTAGGACTAGCGGATACTTTAGAGACCCAGTACTTC. Amino acids: CASSLGLADTLETQYF.

The CDR3 sequence is CAHGQGTRGTQYF. The DNA of the CDR3 is TGTGCCCACGGACAGGGGACGCGGGGGACCCAGTACTTC. The chain combines TRBV3-1 with TRBJ2-5; 9 bases match TRBD1. Germline values: CDR1 LGHDT, CDR2 YNNKEL (reference sequence). Germline trimming cut 11 bases from V and 7 bases from J; bases unmatched to any gene: 11. The CDR3 contains 13 residues.

This clonotype was seen ten or more times. The J gene is TRBJ2-7, the V gene TRBV7-8; D gene uncertain. The CDR3 runs 13 residues. The germline V gene has CDR1 SGHVS and CDR2 FQNEAQ. V dropped 2 bases and J dropped 2 bases, with 7 bases sitting between them. The chain's CDR3 is CASSLLGAYEQYF. The DNA of the CDR3 is TGTGCCAGCAGCTTACTAGGAGCCTACGAGCAGTACTTC.

The chain employs TRBV28 and TRBJ2-7; 8 bases line up with TRBD2. This CDR3 region has 14 residues. V dropped 7 bases and J dropped 7; count of bases not matched to a gene: 12. Per germline, CDR1 MDHEN and CDR2 SYDVKM. The CDR3 is CASMRAGAGGEQYF. DNA for the CDR3: TGTGCCAGCATGCGAGCGGGAGCCGGAGGGGAGCAGTACTTC.

V gene TRBV29-1 combines with J gene TRBJ1-6; TRBD1 matches 11 bases. The V segment lost 6 bases and the J segment 9 bases; nucleotides outside the gene matches: 7. Germline CDR1 reads SQVTM; CDR2 reads ANQGSEA. This CDR3 region has 14 residues. The CDR3: CSVRTGGDSSPLHF. The CDR3 region has the DNA TGCAGCGTGAGGACAGGGGGCGACAGTTCACCCCTCCACTTT.